This T cell receptor beta chain was identified during a study of blood T cell repertoires in COVID-19. Study background: Samples of COVID-19 (acute and convalescent) were obtained from the United States, Italy and Spain.

Clones were read by immunoSEQ multiplex PCR, and TCRdb kept only the in-frame ones, dropping some. The sample records about 180,000 clones, 88% being singletons. This CDR3 region has 16 residues. The V and J ends lost 2 bases and 6 bases, in that order; junction bases with no gene match: 8. Germline values: CDR1 SGHKS, CDR2 YYEKEE (reference sequence). This chain connects TRBV5-5 to TRBJ2-2; 9 bases are a match to TRBD2. Material: PBMCs or T cells enriched from blood (not recorded which). The source of this sequence is a woman younger than 30 who had recovered from COVID-19. In DNA, the CDR3 is TGTGCCAGCAGCTTACAGGCTAGCGGGACTCCCGGGGAGCTGTTTTTT. Encoded protein: CASSLQASGTPGELFF.